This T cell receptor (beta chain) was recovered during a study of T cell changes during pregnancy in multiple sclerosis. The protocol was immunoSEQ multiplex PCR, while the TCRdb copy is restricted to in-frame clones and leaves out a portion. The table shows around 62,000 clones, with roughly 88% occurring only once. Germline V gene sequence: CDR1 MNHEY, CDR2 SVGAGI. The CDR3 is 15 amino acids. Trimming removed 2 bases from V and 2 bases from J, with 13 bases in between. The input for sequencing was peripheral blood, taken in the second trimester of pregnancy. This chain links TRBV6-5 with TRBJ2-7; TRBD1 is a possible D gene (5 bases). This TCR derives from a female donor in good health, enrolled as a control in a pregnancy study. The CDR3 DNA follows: TGTGCCAGCAGTTACGGGGCCGACAGAACCTACGAGCAGTACTTC. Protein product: CASSYGADRTYEQYF.